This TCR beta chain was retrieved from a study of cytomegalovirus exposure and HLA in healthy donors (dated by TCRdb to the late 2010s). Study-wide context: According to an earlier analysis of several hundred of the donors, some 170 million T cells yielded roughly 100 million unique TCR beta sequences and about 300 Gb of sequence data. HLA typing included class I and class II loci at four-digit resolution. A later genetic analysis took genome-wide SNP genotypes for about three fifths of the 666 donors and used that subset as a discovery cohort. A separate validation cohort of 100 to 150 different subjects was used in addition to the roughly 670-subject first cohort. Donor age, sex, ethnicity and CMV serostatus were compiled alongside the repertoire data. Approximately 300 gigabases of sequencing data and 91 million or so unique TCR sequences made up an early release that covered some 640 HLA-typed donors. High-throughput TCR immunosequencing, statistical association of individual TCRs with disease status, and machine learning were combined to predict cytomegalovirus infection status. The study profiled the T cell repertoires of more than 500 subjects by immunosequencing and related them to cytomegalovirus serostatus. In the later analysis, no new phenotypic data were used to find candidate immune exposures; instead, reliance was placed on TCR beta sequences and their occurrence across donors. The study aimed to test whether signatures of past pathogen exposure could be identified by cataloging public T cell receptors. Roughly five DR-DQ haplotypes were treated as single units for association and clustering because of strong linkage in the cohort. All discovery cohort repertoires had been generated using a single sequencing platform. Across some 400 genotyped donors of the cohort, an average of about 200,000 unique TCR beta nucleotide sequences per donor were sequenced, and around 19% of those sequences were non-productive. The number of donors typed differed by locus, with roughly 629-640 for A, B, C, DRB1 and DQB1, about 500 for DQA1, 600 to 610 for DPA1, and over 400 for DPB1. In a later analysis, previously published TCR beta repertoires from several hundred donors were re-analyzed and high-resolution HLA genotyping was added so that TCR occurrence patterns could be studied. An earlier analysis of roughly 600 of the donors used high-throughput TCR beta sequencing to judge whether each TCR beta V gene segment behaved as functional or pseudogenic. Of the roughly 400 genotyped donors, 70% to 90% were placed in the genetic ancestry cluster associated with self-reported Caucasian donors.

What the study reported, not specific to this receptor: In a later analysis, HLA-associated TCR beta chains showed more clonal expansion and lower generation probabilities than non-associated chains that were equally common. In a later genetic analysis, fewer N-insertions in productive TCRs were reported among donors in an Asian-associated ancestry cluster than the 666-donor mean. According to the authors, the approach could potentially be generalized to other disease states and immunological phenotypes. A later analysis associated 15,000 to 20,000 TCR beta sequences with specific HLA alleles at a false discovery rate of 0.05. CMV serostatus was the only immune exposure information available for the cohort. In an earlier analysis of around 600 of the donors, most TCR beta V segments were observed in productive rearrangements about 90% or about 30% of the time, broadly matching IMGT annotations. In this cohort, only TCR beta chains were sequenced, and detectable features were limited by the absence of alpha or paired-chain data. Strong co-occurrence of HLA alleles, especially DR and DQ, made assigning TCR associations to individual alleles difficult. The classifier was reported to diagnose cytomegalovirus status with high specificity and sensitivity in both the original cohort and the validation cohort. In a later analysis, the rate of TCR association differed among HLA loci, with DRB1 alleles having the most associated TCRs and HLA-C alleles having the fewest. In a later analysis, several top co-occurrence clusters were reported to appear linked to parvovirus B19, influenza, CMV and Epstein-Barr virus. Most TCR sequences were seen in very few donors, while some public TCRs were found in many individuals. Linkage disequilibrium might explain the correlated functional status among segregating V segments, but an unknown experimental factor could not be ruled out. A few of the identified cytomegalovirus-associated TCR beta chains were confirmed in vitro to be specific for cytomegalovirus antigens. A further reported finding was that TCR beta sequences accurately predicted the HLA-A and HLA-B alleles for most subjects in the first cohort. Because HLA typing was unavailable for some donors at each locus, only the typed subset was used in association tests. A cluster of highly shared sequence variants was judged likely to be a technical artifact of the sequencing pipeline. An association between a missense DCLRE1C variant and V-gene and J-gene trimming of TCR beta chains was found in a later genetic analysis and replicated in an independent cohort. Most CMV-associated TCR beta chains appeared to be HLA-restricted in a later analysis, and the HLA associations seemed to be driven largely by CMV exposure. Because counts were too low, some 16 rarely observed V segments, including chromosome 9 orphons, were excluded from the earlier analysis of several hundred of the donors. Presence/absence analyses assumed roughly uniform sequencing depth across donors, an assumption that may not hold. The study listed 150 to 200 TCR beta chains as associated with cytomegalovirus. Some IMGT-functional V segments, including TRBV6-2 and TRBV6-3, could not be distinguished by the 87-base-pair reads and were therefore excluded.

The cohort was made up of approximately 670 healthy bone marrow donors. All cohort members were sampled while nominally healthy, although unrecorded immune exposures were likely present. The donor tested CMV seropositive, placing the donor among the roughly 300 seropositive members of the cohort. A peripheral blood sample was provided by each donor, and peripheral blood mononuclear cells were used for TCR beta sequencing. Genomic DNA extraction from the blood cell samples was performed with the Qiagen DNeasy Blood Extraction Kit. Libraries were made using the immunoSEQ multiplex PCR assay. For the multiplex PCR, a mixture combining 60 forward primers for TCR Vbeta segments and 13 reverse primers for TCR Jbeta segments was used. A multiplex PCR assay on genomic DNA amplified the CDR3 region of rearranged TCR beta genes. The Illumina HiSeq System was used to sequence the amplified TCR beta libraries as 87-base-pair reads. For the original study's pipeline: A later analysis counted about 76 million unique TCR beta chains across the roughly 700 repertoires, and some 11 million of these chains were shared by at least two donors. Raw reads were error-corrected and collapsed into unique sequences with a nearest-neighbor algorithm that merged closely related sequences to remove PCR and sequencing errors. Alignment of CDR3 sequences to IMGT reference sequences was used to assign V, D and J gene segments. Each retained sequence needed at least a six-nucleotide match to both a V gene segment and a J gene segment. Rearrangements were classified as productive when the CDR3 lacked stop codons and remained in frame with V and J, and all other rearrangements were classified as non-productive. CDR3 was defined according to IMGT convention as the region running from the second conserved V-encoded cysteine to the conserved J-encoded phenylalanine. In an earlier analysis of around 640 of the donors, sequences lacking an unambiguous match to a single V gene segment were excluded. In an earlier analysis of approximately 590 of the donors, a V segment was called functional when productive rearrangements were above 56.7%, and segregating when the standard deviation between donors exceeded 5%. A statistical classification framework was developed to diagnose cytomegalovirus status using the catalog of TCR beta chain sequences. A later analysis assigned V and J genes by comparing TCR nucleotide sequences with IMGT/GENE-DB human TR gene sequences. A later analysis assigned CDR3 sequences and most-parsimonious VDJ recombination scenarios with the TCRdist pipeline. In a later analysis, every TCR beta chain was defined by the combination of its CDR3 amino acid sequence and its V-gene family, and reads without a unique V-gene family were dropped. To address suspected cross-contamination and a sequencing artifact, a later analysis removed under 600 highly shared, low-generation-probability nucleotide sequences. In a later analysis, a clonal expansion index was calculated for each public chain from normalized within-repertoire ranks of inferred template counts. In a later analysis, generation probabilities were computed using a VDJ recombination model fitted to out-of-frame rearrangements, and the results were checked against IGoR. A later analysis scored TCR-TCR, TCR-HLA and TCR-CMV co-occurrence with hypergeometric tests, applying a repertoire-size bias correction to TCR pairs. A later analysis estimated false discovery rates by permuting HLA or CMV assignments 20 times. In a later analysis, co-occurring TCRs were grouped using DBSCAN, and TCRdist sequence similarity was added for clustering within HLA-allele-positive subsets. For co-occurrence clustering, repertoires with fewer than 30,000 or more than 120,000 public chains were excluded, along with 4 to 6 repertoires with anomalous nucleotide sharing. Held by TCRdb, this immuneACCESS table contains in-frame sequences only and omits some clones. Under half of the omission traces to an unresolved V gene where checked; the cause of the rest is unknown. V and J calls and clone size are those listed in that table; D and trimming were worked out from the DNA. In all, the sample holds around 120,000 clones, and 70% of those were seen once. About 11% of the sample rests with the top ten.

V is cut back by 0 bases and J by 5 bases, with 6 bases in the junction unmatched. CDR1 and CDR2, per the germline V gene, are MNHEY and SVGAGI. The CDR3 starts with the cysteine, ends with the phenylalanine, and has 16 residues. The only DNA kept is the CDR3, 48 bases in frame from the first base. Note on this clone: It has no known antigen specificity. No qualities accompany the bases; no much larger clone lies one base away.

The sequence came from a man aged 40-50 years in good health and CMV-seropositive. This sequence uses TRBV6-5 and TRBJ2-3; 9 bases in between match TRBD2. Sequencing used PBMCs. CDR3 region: CASSYSRREGLDTQYF. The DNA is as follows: TGTGCCAGCAGTTACTCGAGGCGGGAGGGCTTAGATACGCAGTATTTT.